This TCR beta chain appears in the sequencing data of a study of shared clonotypes between healthy human individuals. Study-level points and caveats: Only blood was sampled; tissue repertoires likely differ.

Germline V gene lookup returns CDR1 SGHRS and CDR2 YFSETQ. The CDR3 totals 13 residues. V was pared by 0 bases and J by 14 bases, with 14 bases between. With respect to this clone: The antigen is unknown.

Researchers ran the assay at a deep level. The data were produced by immunoSEQ multiplex PCR, yet TCRdb's version contains in-frame clones alone and is incomplete. The data show 450,000 to 550,000 clones, about four fifths seen once. The sequencing input was PBMCs. The gene calls are TRBV5-1 and TRBJ1-4; the D gene is possibly TRBD1 (6 bases). The TCR sequence derives from a woman between 40 and 55 years old in good health. Some clones in this sample may be carry-over from other donors' samples. The CDR3 spells CASSLDRFQGLFF. DNA for the CDR3: TGCGCCAGCAGCTTGGATCGGTTCCAGGGGCTGTTTTTT.